These 9 T cell receptor beta chains were all obtained from the same sample, sequenced in a study of cytomegalovirus exposure and HLA in healthy donors. Vbeta (60) and Jbeta (13) primers were used in the PCR. The method was immunoSEQ multiplex PCR; TCRdb's version includes in-frame clones alone and lacks a portion of them. The repertoire consists of 150,000 to 200,000 clones, with about 80% occurring once and the leading ten covering 0.85% to 1.4%. Input material: PBMCs. The receptor source for this set is a middle-aged woman in good health and CMV-seronegative.

The chain joins TRBV5-6 to TRBJ2-7; 12 bases align to TRBD2. Per germline, CDR1 SGHDT and CDR2 YYEEEE. The CDR3 has 15 residues. J lost 6 bases, V lost 4 bases, and 8 bases had no gene match. The CDR3, as DNA: TGTGCCAGCAGCCGGACTCCGGGACTAGCGGGCGAGCAGTACTTC. Residues: CASSRTPGLAGEQYF.

Worth noting for this clone: A junction boundary mismatches the germline segment, possibly from a read error. V usage is TRBV7-7 and J usage is TRBJ1-2, with TRBD1 identical over 9 bases. This CDR3 comprises 15 residues. Looked up from germline, CDR1 is SSHAT and CDR2 is FNYEAQ (reference sequence). Here the CDR3 DNA reads TGTGCTAGCAGCCTAGGGGACAGGGAGGAACGCGGCTACACCTTC. Its protein is CASSLGDREERGYTF.

The rearrangement joins TRBV5-1 to TRBJ2-1; D unclear. The CDR3 totals 15 residues. V was pared by 0 bases and J by 1 base, with 8 bases between. CDR1 is SGHRS, CDR2 YFSETQ, per germline. The CDR3: CASSLAPVSYNEQFF. The CDR3 DNA reads as TGCGCCAGCAGCTTGGCCCCCGTGTCCTACAATGAGCAGTTCTTC.

J is TRBJ2-7 and V is TRBV2; TRBD2 agrees at 16 bases. This CDR3 region has 14 residues. The germline CDR1 and CDR2 sequences are SNHLY and FYNNEI. The V gene end was trimmed by 5 bases and the J gene end by 10 bases; junction bases not matched to a gene: 5. The CDR3 spells CASSLGLAGGQQYF. The CDR3 DNA follows: TGTGCCAGCAGTTTGGGACTAGCGGGAGGGCAACAGTACTTC. The full variable domain, in which reference TRBV2 and TRBJ2-7 provide the parts outside the CDR3, is EPEVTQTPSHQVTQMGQEVILRCVPISNHLYFYWYRQILGQKVEFLVSFYNNEISEKSEIFDDQFSVERPDGSNFTLKIRSTKLEDSAMYFCASSLGLAGGQQYFGPGTRLTVT.

This chain connects TRBV5-6 to TRBJ2-7; TRBD1 is a possible D gene (6 bases). This CDR3 is 16 amino acids long. The V and J ends lost 4 bases and 0 bases respectively, with 17 bases between them. Germline CDR1 reads SGHDT; CDR2 reads YYEEEE. The CDR3 is CASSLGARQRSYEQYV. CDR3 DNA sequence: TGTGCCAGCAGCCTGGGGGCCAGACAGCGCTCCTACGAGCAGTACGTC.

The chain couples TRBV10-3 to TRBJ2-2, with a tentative D call TRBD2 (6 bases). Germline CDR1 ENHRY, CDR2 SYGVKD. Deletions cut 7 bases from V and 4 bases from J, with 10 bases between. The CDR3 extends over 13 amino acids. The CDR3 bases are TGTGCCATCAAGGCGGGGTTCACCGGGGAGCTGTTTTTT. Translating it yields CAIKAGFTGELFF.

The chain carries TRBV25-1 and TRBJ2-7; TRBD1 might be the D (5 bases). CDR1 and CDR2 from the germline V gene are MGHDK and SYGVNS. V was trimmed by 1 base and J by 2 bases, leaving 12 bases between them. The CDR3 is 15 amino acids. CDR3 sequence (DNA): TGTGCCAGCAGTGAATCCTCCACAGGAACCTACGAGCAGTACTTC. This sequence encodes CASSESSTGTYEQYF.

The chain carries TRBV19 and TRBJ2-7, with 9 bases fitting TRBD1. Germline-derived CDR1 and CDR2 are LNHDA and SQIVND (reference sequence). The CDR3 sequence is 14 residues long. The ends lost 9 bases at V and 3 bases at J; junction bases unmatched: 9. The CDR3 coding sequence is TGTGCCAGCCTTCCGGGACAGGGTAACTACGAGCAGTACTTC. This gives the protein CASLPGQGNYEQYF.

This clone was picked up a small number of times. The chain has TRBV9 and TRBJ2-3; D unresolved. From germline, CDR1 is SGDLS and CDR2 YYNGEE. The ends were cut back, 2 bases at V and 0 bases at J, with 7 bases in the middle. The CDR3 length is 14 residues. CDR3 in DNA: TGTGCCAGCAGCGTGAGATCTAGCACAGATACGCAGTATTTT. It specifies CASSVRSSTDTQYF.